This entry is about one T cell receptor (beta chain). The germline V gene encodes CDR1 SGHNT and CDR2 YENEEA. Trimming removed 2 bases from V and 5 bases from J, with 15 bases in between. CDR3 length: 16 amino acids. This entry is derived from a study of blood T cell repertoires in COVID-19. The overall study: The origin of the acute and convalescent COVID-19 samples was the United States, Italy and Spain.

Data came from immunoSEQ multiplex PCR; TCRdb stores just in-frame clones and leaves some out. The table has roughly 190,000 clones, more than 60% seen once; the top ten hold over 10%. This sequence was found in a woman between 50 and 59 years old with acute or convalescent COVID-19. The material sequenced was peripheral blood. The chain recombines TRBV11-3 with TRBJ2-2, with a tentative D call TRBD2 (5 bases). The CDR3: CASSLWHGVGTGELFF. The DNA for the CDR3 is TGTGCCAGCAGCTTATGGCACGGGGTGGGTACCGGGGAGCTGTTTTTT.